Listed below are T cell receptor beta chains from one sample, sequenced in a study of OX40 agonist ivuxolimab in advanced cancers. Clones were read by immunoSEQ multiplex PCR, and TCRdb kept only the in-frame ones, dropping some. The profile covers 11,000 or so clones, with about 86% appearing a single time and about 27% taken by the ten largest. The material sequenced was CD4+ or CD8+ T cells sorted from blood, taken in a trial of the OX40 agonist ivuxolimab. These receptors came from an adult with an advanced solid tumor such as melanoma, head and neck, liver or kidney cancer. The CDR3 runs from the conserved cysteine through the conserved F or W. The order of the fields is J gene, V gene, clone size, D gene, CDR3 DNA, CDR3 protein. The D gene is left open where the match is weak. Only some rows state a clone size, as once, few, many or a class for expanded clones.

TRBJ2-5 | TRBV2 | . | TRBD2 | TGTGCCAGCAGGAAACAAGCGGGAGTAGACGAGACCCAGTACTTC | CASRKQAGVDETQYF
TRBJ2-1 | TRBV5-1 | . | . | TGCGCCAGCAGCTTGGCTGGGGGAGTGTATTCCTACAATGAGCAGTTCTTC | CASSLAGGVYSYNEQFF
TRBJ1-1 | TRBV7-9 | . | . | TGTGCCAGCAGCGCAGTCAGCAACACTGAAGCTTTCTTT | CASSAVSNTEAFF
TRBJ2-1 | TRBV10-3 | . | . | TGTGCCATCAGTGAGCTCCCGATAGGGATGAGGAATGAGCAGTTCTTC | CAISELPIGMRNEQFF
TRBJ2-5 | TRBV18 | once | . | TGTGCCAGCGCCCCCCCGACAGTGTACCAAGAGACCCAGTACTTC | CASAPPTVYQETQYF
TRBJ2-3 | TRBV6-6 | . | . | TGTGCCGGACGAAGGGGGGCGACAGATACGCAGTATTTT | CAGRRGATDTQYF
TRBJ1-6 | TRBV18 | . | . | TGTGCCAGCTCACCGAGGCAGGGTGTTTGGAATTCACCCCTCCACTTT | CASSPRQGVWNSPLHF
TRBJ1-4 | TRBV28 | . | . | TGTGCCAGCAGGGGGGCGGCTAATGAAAAACTGTTTTTT | CASRGAANEKLFF
TRBJ1-2 | TRBV11-2 | . | TRBD1 | TGTGCCAGCAGCTGGGACAGGAGTGACTATGGCTACACCTTC | CASSWDRSDYGYTF
TRBJ1-1 | TRBV27 | . | . | TGTGCCAGCAGTCATGCAGGGCGAAACACTGAAGCTTTCTTT | CASSHAGRNTEAFF
TRBJ1-2 | TRBV2 | . | . | TGTGCCAGCAGTGGAACATACAGGGAATACACCTTC | CASSGTYREYTF
TRBJ2-3 | TRBV4-1 | . | . | TGCGCCAGCAGCCCCCGCGACACCTTCACAGATACGCAGTATTTT | CASSPRDTFTDTQYF
TRBJ1-2 | TRBV7-2 | . | . | TGTGCCAGCAGCTCCGACGGGTCATCCTCCCAGGGCTACACCTTC | CASSSDGSSSQGYTF
TRBJ2-7 | TRBV30 | . | . | TGTGCCTGGAGCTTCGGGACTGGGAGAAGGGGCGAGCAGTACTTC | CAWSFGTGRRGEQYF
TRBJ2-1 | TRBV7-9 | . | TRBD1 | TGTGCCAGCAGCGGAAGGGGTCGAGGACAGGGGGTTAATGAGCAGTTCTTC | CASSGRGRGQGVNEQFF
TRBJ2-7 | TRBV6-5 | . | . | TGTGCCAGCAGTCGGACTGGGAAAGACGAGCAGTACTTC | CASSRTGKDEQYF
TRBJ1-1 | TRBV6-5 | . | . | TGTGCCAGCAGTTACTCATACGGAGTTCTGGCTGAAGCTTTCTTT | CASSYSYGVLAEAFF
TRBJ2-3 | TRBV4-1 | once | TRBD2 | TGCGCCAGCAGCCAAGATCCGCTAGCGGGAGAGGCCGATACGCAGTATTTT | CASSQDPLAGEADTQYF
TRBJ2-7 | TRBV6-5 | . | TRBD2 | TGTGCCAGCAGCCCAGGGCGGGGGAGCTCCTACGAGCAGTACTTC | CASSPGRGSSYEQYF
TRBJ2-1 | TRBV7-8 | . | TRBD2 | TGTGCCAGCAGCTTAGTGGCTAGCGGGAGGGCGAACGTCAATGAGCAGTTCTTC | CASSLVASGRANVNEQFF
TRBJ2-7 | TRBV25-1 | . | TRBD2 | TGTGCCAGCAGAACACCCACCCCCGCTAGCGGGAGCTCCTACGAGCAGTACTTC | CASRTPTPASGSSYEQYF
TRBJ2-3 | TRBV5-4 | . | . | TGTGCCAGCAGCGGGGGACAAACAGATACGCAGTATTTT | CASSGGQTDTQYF
TRBJ1-1 | TRBV7-6 | medium-sized | . | TGTGCCAGCAGCCTGGGTACTGAAGCTTTCTTT | CASSLGTEAFF
TRBJ1-1 | TRBV5-8 | . | . | TGTGCCAGCAGCAAGGTGGGTGAAGCTTTCTTT | CASSKVGEAFF
TRBJ2-2 | TRBV6-1 | . | TRBD1 | TGTGCCAGCAGGATCGGACAGGGGTTCACCGGGGAGCTGTTTTTT | CASRIGQGFTGELFF
TRBJ2-5 | TRBV7-9 | . | . | TGTGCCACACAGAGGGGCTCAGAGACCCAGTACTTC | CATQRGSETQYF
TRBJ2-3 | TRBV7-9 | . | TRBD2 | TGTGCCAGCAGCTTAGTGCTAGCGGGCACAGATACGCAGTATTTT | CASSLVLAGTDTQYF
TRBJ2-7 | TRBV27 | once | . | TGTGCCAGCAGCGAAGGCGGGGAGCAGTACTTC | CASSEGGEQYF